The source of this T cell receptor (beta chain) is a study of CD8 T cells in ankylosing spondylitis. This CDR3 has 18 amino acids. V shed 4 bases and J shed 3 bases, with 25 bases lying between them. Germline values: CDR1 LGHNA, CDR2 YSLEER. General study results and limits: Researchers reportedly found disease-linked clones significantly enriched in matched ankylosing spondylitis synovial fluid. Clones linked with disease were CD8+ and fairly uncommon in the peripheral blood. Ankylosing spondylitis blood appeared to be characterized by a TCR beta motif of 8 or 9 highly homologous variants.

This clonotype was picked up many times. Its antigen is unknown. One entry per CDR3 protein, called by TCRdb with MiXCR from the 5' RACE reads. The repertoire holds some 800,000 distinct CDR3 sequences, over 9.5% seen once, with approximately 0.51% in the top ten. The chain recombines TRBV4-3 with TRBJ2-7; D tentatively reads TRBD1 or TRBD2 (5 bases each). The source is a male donor with ankylosing spondylitis. The sample taken for sequencing was blood, either unsorted or a sorted T cell fraction (not recorded which). This CDR3 is CASSLQPAAGTDFYEQYF. Here the CDR3 DNA reads TGCGCCAGCAGCCTACAGCCGGCCGCAGGGACCGATTTCTACGAGCAGTACTTC.